This T cell receptor (beta chain) was sequenced for a study of blood T cell repertoires in COVID-19. The CDR3 covers 18 residues. Germline V gene data show CDR1 as SGHTA and CDR2 as FQGTGA. With 1 base clipped from V and 2 bases from J, the junction kept 9 bases outside the gene matches. The assay was immunoSEQ multiplex PCR, and TCRdb's table has in-frame clones only and misses some. The table has under 450,000 clones, around 83% seen once. The material sequenced was PBMCs or T cells enriched from blood (not recorded which). This TCR was recovered from a woman aged 45-65 years who had recovered from COVID-19. V is TRBV7-3 and J is TRBJ2-3; 10 nucleotides match TRBD2. The CDR3: CASSLIGASGGYTDTQYF. DNA of the CDR3: TGTGCCAGCAGCTTAATAGGGGCTAGCGGGGGCTACACAGATACGCAGTATTTT. Using reference TRBV7-3 and TRBJ2-3 for the parts outside the CDR3, the full variable domain is GAGVSQTPSNKVTEKGKYVELRCDPISGHTALYWYRQSLGQGPEFLIYFQGTGAADDSGLPNDRFFAVRPEGSVSTLKIQRTERGDSAVYLCASSLIGASGGYTDTQYFGPGTRLTVL.